Shown below are 21 T cell receptor beta chains from a single sample sequenced in a study of OX40 agonist ivuxolimab in advanced cancers. Clones were sequenced by immunoSEQ multiplex PCR, and TCRdb holds only the in-frame ones, with some missing. There are roughly 34,000 clones in the sample; approximately 79% occur only once, and 9.5% to 13% lies in the top ten. Material: CD4+ or CD8+ T cells sorted from blood, obtained in a trial of the OX40 agonist ivuxolimab. Every receptor here comes from an adult with an advanced solid tumor such as melanoma, head and neck, liver or kidney cancer.

In this sample, this clone turned up a few times. The chain couples TRBV5-1 to TRBJ1-1; D may be TRBD1 (6 bases). With 2 bases removed from V and 4 bases from J, the gap between germline ends came to 9 bases. CDR1 and CDR2 from the germline V gene are SGHRS and YFSETQ. This CDR3 spans 13 amino acids. This chain's CDR3 is CASSFLGGTEAFF. DNA for the CDR3: TGCGCCAGCAGCTTCTTAGGGGGCACTGAAGCTTTCTTT.

Notes on this clone: One end of the junction is discordant with germline, which a read error may explain. The J gene is TRBJ1-2, the V gene TRBV6-5; D might be TRBD1 (6 bases). There are 12 residues in the CDR3. The V gene's germline CDR1 is MNHEY and CDR2 SVGAGI. This chain's CDR3 is CASRPQTGSHSF. In DNA form, the CDR3 reads TGTGCCAGCAGACCACAGACAGGAAGCCACTCCTTC.

The J gene is TRBJ2-1, the V gene TRBV6-4; maybe TRBD2 (6 bases). This CDR3 is built from 16 residues. Trimming cost V 1 base and J 3 bases, with 13 bases left between them. CDR1 MRHNA and CDR2 SNTAGT come from the germline V gene. CDR3 sequence reads: CASSDYGGVGYNEQFF. DNA for the CDR3: TGTGCCAGCAGTGACTACGGCGGGGTGGGCTACAATGAGCAGTTCTTC.

CDR3 region: CASKSRVGFRETQYF. In DNA, the CDR3 is TGTGCCAGTAAGAGCAGGGTTGGTTTCCGAGAGACCCAGTACTTC. The chain links TRBV19 to TRBJ2-5; possibly TRBD1 for D (5 bases). V was pared by 7 bases and J by 4 bases, with 19 bases between. The CDR3 loop spans 15 amino acids. Germline values: CDR1 LNHDA, CDR2 SQIVND (reference sequence).

The gene calls are TRBV7-6 and TRBJ1-1; no reliable D call. CDR3 size: 12 residues. V gave up 4 bases and J gave up 2 bases, with 5 bases separating them. CDR1 SGHVS and CDR2 FNYEAQ come from the germline V gene. This CDR3 reads CASSSANTEAFF. The CDR3 nucleotides read TGTGCCAGCAGCTCGGCTAACACTGAAGCTTTCTTT. The full variable domain, its missing parts supplied by reference TRBV7-6 and TRBJ1-1, is GAGVSQSPRYKVTKRGQDVALRCDPISGHVSLYWYRQALGQGPEFLTYFNYEAQQDKSGLPNDRFSAERPEGSISTLTIQRTEQRDSAMYRCASSSANTEAFFGQGTRLTVV.

This sequence joins TRBV18 and TRBJ1-1; D gene ambiguous. This CDR3 has 15 residues. CDR1 KGHSH and CDR2 LQKENI come from the germline V gene. Trimming stripped 3 bases from V and 0 bases from J, with 11 bases between. The CDR3 sequence is CASSPPGRMNTEAFF. CDR3 nucleotides: TGTGCCAGCTCACCGCCAGGACGTATGAACACTGAAGCTTTCTTT.

This chain joins TRBV14 and TRBJ1-1; a weak D match, TRBD1 (5 bases). Between the trimmed V and J ends, which lost 5 bases and 1 base, there was a span of 8 bases. Germline CDR1 is SGHDN and CDR2 is FVKESK. The CDR3 runs 13 residues. The CDR3 spells CASSLQENTEAFF. Written as DNA, the CDR3 is TGTGCCAGCAGCTTACAGGAGAACACTGAAGCTTTCTTT.

The chain is built from TRBV28 and TRBJ1-1; D is perhaps TRBD1 (5 bases). This CDR3 contains 13 residues. CDR1 and CDR2 (germline): MDHEN, SYDVKM. V lost 4 bases and J lost 10, with 16 bases in between. CDR3 nucleotide sequence: TGTGCCAGCAGTTCTACCCACGACCAGGGAGCTTTCTTT. Protein product: CASSSTHDQGAFF. Combining the CDR3 with reference TRBV28 and TRBJ1-1 gives the whole variable domain DVKVTQSSRYLVKRTGEKVFLECVQDMDHENMFWYRQDPGLGLRLIYFSYDVKMKEKGDIPEGYSVSREKKERFSLILESASTNQTSMYLCASSSTHDQGAFFGQGTRLTVV.

The chain employs TRBV7-2 and TRBJ2-2; no clear D. There are 15 residues in the CDR3. Germline CDR1 reads SGHTA; CDR2 reads FQGNSA. The V and J ends lost 1 base and 3 bases respectively, with 9 bases between them. In DNA, the CDR3 is TGTGCCAGCAGCTTAGGGACGGAATACACCGGGGAGCTGTTTTTT. This sequence encodes CASSLGTEYTGELFF.

V gene TRBV7-3 combines with J gene TRBJ1-6, with a tentative D call TRBD1 (6 bases). This CDR3 is built from 17 residues. Per the germline V gene, CDR1 is SGHTA and CDR2 is FQGTGA. V lost 4 bases and J lost 10, with 23 bases in between. In DNA, the CDR3 is TGTGCCAGCAGCTCACATGACAGGAGAGGAGTACGCTCACCCCTCCACTTT. Protein: CASSSHDRRGVRSPLHF.

The V gene is TRBV29-1, the J gene TRBJ2-2; no definite D call. Germline CDR1 and CDR2: SQVTM and ANQGSEA. CDR3 length: 14 amino acids. The ends were cut back, 4 bases at V and 4 bases at J, with 13 bases in the middle. The CDR3 DNA is TGCAGCGTTGTAACGGGTTCGGGCACCGGGGAGCTGTTTTTT. Translation: CSVVTGSGTGELFF.

The CDR3 nucleotides read TGTGCCAGCAGCTTAGGAGGAAATTCCGGGCTACGCACAGATACGCAGTATTTT. Translation: CASSLGGNSGLRTDTQYF. The chain combines TRBV7-6 with TRBJ2-3; no firm D call. This CDR3 has 18 amino acids. Germline V gene lookup returns CDR1 SGHVS and CDR2 FNYEAQ. Trimming stripped 1 base from V and 1 base from J, with 18 bases between.

This clone occurred a few times. The chain uses TRBV30 and TRBJ2-1; D gene uncertain. Trimming stripped 1 base from V and 0 bases from J, with 13 bases between. The germline gives CDR1 GTSNPN, CDR2 SVGIG (reference sequence). The length of the CDR3 is 16 residues. The CDR3 DNA follows: TGTGCCTGGAGTGGCCCTCACGCCAACTCCTACAATGAGCAGTTCTTC. Its translation is CAWSGPHANSYNEQFF.

This sequence joins TRBV7-9 and TRBJ2-2, with a weak D call TRBD1 (5 bases). There are 15 residues in the CDR3. Germline CDR1 is SEHNR and CDR2 is FQNEAQ (reference sequence). The V and J ends lost 5 bases and 4 bases respectively, with 14 bases between them. CDR3 region: CASSQDSLSTGELFF. CDR3 in DNA: TGTGCCAGCAGCCAAGACAGCCTTTCCACCGGGGAGCTGTTTTTT.

The chain recombines TRBV7-8 with TRBJ1-5; D unresolved. Deletions cut 5 bases from V and 0 bases from J, with 17 bases between. CDR1 and CDR2 from the germline V gene are SGHVS and FQNEAQ. This CDR3 is 17 amino acids long. CDR3 in amino acids: CASSHLRPIFSNQPQHF. For the CDR3, the DNA is TGTGCCAGCAGCCACCTTAGACCGATCTTTAGCAATCAGCCCCAGCATTTT.

This chain links TRBV7-9 with TRBJ1-4, with TRBD1 matching 7 bases. Trimming cost V 6 bases and J 4 bases; bases outside gene matches: 11. CDR3 length equals 16 residues. Per germline, CDR1 SEHNR and CDR2 FQNEAQ (reference sequence). This CDR3 reads CASRTEDGTVNEKLFF. In DNA, the CDR3 is TGTGCCAGCAGGACGGAAGATGGGACAGTTAATGAAAAACTGTTTTTT.

This clone was observed a single time. The chain joins TRBV5-8 to TRBJ1-1; the D gene is possibly TRBD1 (5 bases). Trimming removed 4 bases at V and 4 bases at J, with 14 bases between. Germline CDR1 and CDR2: SGHTS and YDEGEE. The CDR3 contains 14 residues. The CDR3 sequence: CASSQRGGTTEAFF. For the CDR3, the DNA is TGTGCCAGCAGCCAACGGGGAGGGACCACTGAAGCTTTCTTT.

The chain uses TRBV5-1 and TRBJ1-1; TRBD1 is a possible D gene (6 bases). The CDR3 contains 14 residues. Germline assignment: CDR1 SGHRS and CDR2 YFSETQ. Between the trimmed V and J ends, which lost 0 bases and 5 bases, there was a span of 11 bases. Here the CDR3 reads CASSLAPGVTEAFF. The CDR3 DNA sequence: TGCGCCAGCAGCTTGGCCCCAGGGGTAACTGAAGCTTTCTTT.

The chain joins TRBV7-8 to TRBJ1-1, with D uncertain. Germline values: CDR1 SGHVS, CDR2 FQNEAQ. The CDR3 covers 12 residues. Deletions cut 5 bases from V and 4 bases from J, with 8 bases between. In DNA, the CDR3 is TGTGCCAGCAGCGCAGACATCACTGAAGCTTTCTTT. It specifies CASSADITEAFF.

This clone appeared a single time. The V gene is TRBV5-4, the J gene TRBJ1-2; TRBD1 agrees at 7 bases. V shed 4 bases, J shed 2 bases, and the junction held 2 bases outside the gene matches. The CDR3 contains 13 residues. In germline, CDR1 is SGHNT, CDR2 YYREEE (reference sequence). The CDR3: CASSPQGNYGYTF. Written as DNA, the CDR3 is TGTGCCAGCAGCCCACAGGGGAACTATGGCTACACCTTC.

The chain combines TRBV19 with TRBJ1-5, with D tentatively TRBD1 (5 bases). The V end was cut by 3 bases, the J end by 7 bases, with 10 bases between. The CDR3 length is 13 residues. The germline V gene encodes CDR1 LNHDA and CDR2 SQIVND (reference sequence). In DNA, the CDR3 is TGTGCCAGTAGTATGGGGTGGGGGCAGCCCCAGCATTTT. Translated: CASSMGWGQPQHF.